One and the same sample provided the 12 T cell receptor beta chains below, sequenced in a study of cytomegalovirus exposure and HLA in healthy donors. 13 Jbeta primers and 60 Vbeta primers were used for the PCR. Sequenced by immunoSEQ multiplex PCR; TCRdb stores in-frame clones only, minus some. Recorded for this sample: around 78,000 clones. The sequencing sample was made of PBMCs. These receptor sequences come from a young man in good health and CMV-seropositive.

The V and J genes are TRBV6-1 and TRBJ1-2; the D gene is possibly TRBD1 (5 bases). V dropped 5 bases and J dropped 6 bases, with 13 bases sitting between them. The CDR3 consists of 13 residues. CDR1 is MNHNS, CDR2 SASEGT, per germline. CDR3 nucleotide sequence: TGTGCCAGCAGTACCCAGGGTTCACATGGCTACACCTTC. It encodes CASSTQGSHGYTF.

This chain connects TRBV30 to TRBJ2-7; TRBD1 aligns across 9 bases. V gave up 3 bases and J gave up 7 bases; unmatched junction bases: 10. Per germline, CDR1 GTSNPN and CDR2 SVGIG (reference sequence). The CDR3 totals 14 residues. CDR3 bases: TGTGCCTGGAGCCTGGACAGGGGAGGGAGGGAGCAGTACTTC. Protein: CAWSLDRGGREQYF.

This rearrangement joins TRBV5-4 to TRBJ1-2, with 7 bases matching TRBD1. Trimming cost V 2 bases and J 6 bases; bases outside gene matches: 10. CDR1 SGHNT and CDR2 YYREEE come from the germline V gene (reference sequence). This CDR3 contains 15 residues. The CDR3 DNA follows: TGTGCCAGCAGCTTTGGGGGCAGGGGGAGCGATGGCTACACCTTC. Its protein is CASSFGGRGSDGYTF.

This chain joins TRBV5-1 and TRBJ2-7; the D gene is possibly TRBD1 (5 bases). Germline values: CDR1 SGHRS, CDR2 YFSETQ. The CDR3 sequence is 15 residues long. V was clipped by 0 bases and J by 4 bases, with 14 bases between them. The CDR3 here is CASSLALGQVYEQYF. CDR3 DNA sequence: TGCGCCAGCAGCTTGGCCTTGGGGCAAGTTTACGAGCAGTACTTC. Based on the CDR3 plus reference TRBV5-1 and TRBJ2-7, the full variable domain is KAGVTQTPRYLIKTRGQQVTLSCSPISGHRSVSWYQQTPGQGLQFLFEYFSETQRNKGNFPGRFSGRQFSNSRSEMNVSTLELGDSALYLCASSLALGQVYEQYFGPGTRLTVT.

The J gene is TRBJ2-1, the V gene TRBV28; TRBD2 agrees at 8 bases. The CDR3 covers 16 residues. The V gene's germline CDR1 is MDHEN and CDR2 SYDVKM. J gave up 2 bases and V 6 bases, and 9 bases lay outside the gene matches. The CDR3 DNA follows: TGTGCCAGCAGACCTAAGCGGGAGAGGGCCTACAATGAGCAGTTCTTC. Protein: CASRPKRERAYNEQFF.

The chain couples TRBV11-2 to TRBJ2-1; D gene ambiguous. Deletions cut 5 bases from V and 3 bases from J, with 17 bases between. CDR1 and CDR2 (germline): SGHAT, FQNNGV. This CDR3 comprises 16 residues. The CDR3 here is CASSPFSTSFYNEQFF. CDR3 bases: TGTGCCAGCAGCCCATTTTCGACATCCTTCTACAATGAGCAGTTCTTC.

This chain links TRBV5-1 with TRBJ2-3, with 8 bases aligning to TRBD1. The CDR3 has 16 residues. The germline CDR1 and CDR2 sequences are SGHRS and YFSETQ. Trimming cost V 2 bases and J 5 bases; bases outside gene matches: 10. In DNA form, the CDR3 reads TGCGCCAGCAGCTTCCCCCCAGGGGGCGCGGGAGATACGCAGTATTTT. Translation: CASSFPPGGAGDTQYF.

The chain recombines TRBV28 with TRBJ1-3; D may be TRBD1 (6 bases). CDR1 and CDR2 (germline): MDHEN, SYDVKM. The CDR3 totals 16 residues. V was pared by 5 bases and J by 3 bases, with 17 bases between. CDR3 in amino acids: CASSANRESLGNTIYF. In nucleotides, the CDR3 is TGTGCCAGCAGTGCCAACAGGGAGAGCCTTGGAAACACCATATATTTT.

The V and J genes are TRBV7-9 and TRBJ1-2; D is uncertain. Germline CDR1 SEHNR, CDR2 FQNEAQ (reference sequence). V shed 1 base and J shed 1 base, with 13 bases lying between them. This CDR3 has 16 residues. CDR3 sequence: CASSLVSVRNNYGYTF. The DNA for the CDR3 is TGTGCCAGCAGCTTAGTGAGCGTGAGAAATAACTATGGCTACACCTTC.

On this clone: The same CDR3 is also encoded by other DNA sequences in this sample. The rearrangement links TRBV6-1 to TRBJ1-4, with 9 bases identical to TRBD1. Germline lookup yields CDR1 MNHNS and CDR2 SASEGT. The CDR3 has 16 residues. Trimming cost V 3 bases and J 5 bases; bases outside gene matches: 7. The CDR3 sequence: CASSEVPGQGNEKLFF. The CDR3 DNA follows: TGTGCCAGCAGTGAGGTTCCAGGACAGGGGAATGAAAAACTGTTTTTT.

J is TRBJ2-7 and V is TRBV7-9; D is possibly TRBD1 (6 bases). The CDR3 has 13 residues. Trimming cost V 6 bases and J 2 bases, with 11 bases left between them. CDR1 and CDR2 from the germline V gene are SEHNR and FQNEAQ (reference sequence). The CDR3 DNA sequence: TGTGCCAGCAGTTACAGGGACCCCTACGAGCAGTACTTC. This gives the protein CASSYRDPYEQYF.

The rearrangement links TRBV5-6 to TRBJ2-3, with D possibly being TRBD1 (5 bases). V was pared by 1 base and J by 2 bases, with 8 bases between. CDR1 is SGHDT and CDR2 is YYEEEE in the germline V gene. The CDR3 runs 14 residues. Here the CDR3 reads CASSLRGYTDTQYF. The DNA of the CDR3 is TGTGCCAGCAGCTTGAGGGGCTACACAGATACGCAGTATTTT. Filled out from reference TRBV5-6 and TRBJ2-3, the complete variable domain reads DAGVTQSPTHLIKTRGQQVTLRCSPKSGHDTVSWYQQALGQGPQFIFQYYEEEERQRGNFPDRFSGHQFPNYSSELNVNALLLGDSALYLCASSLRGYTDTQYFGPGTRLTVL.